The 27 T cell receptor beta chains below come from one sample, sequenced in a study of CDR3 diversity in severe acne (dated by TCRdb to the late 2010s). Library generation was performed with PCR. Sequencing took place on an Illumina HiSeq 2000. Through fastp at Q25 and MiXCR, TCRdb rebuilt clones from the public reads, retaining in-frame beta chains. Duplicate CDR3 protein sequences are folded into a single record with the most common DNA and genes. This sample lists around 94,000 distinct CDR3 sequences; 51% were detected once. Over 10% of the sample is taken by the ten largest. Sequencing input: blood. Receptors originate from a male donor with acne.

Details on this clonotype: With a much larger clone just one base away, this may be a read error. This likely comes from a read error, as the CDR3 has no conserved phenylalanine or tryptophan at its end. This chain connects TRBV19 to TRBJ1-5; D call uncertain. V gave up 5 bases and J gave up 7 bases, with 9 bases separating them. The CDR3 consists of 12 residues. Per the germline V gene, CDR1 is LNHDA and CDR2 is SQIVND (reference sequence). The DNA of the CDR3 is TGTGCCAGTAGTGCGATAGCGCAGCCCCAGCATGTT. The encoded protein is CASSAIAQPQHV.

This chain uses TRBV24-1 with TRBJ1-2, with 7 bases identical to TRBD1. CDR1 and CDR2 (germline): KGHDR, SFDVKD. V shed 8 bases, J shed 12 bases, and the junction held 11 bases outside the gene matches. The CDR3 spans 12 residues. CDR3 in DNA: TGTGCCACCAAGGGACAGCCCCAAATGGACACCTTC. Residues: CATKGQPQMDTF.

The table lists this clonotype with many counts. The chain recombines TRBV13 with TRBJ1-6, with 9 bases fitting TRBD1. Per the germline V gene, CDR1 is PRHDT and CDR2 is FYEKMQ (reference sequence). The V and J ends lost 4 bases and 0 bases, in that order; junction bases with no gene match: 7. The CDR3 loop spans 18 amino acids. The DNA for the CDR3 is TGTGCCAGCAGCTCCACAGGGGGCGGGGGCTCCTATAATTCACCCCTCCACTTT. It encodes CASSSTGGGGSYNSPLHF. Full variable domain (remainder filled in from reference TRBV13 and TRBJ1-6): AAGVIQSPRHLIKEKRETATLKCYPIPRHDTVYWYQQGPGQDPQFLISFYEKMQSDKGSIPDRFSAQQFSDYHSELNMSSLELGDSALYFCASSSTGGGGSYNSPLHFGNGTRLTVT.

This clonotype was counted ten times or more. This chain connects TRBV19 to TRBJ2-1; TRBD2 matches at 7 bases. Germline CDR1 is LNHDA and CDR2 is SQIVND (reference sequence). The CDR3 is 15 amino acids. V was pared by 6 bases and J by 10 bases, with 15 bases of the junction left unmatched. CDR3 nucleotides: TGTGCCAGTAGGCCGAACAGTCGGGGGGTTGAGGAGCAGTTCTTC. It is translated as CASRPNSRGVEEQFF. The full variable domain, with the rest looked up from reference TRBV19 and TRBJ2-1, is DGGITQSPKYLFRKEGQNVTLSCEQNLNHDAMYWYRQDPGQGLRLIYYSQIVNDFQKGDIAEGYSVSREKKESFPLTVTSAQKNPTAFYLCASRPNSRGVEEQFFGPGTRLTVL.

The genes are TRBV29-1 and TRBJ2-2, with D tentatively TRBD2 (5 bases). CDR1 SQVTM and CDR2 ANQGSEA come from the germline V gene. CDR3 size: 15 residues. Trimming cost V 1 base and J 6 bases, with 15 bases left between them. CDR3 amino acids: CSVEGRFGESGELFF. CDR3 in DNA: TGCAGCGTTGAAGGGAGATTCGGGGAATCCGGGGAGCTGTTTTTT.

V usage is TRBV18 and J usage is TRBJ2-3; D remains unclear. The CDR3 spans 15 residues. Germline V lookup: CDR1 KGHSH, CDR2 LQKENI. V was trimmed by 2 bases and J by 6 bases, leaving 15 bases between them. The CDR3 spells CASSPGFASRDTQYF. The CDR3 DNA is TGTGCCAGCTCACCAGGTTTTGCGTCGCGGGATACGCAGTATTTT. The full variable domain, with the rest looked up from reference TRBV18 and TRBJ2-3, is NAGVMQNPRHLVRRRGQEARLRCSPMKGHSHVYWYRQLPEEGLKFMVYLQKENIIDESGMPKERFSAEFPKEGPSILRIQQVVRGDSAAYFCASSPGFASRDTQYFGPGTRLTVL.

In nucleotides, the CDR3 is TGTGCCAGCAGCTCCAGGACTAGTCCGGCTTACGAGCAGTACTTC. Its protein product is CASSSRTSPAYEQYF. The chain employs TRBV7-9 and TRBJ2-7, with TRBD2 matching 7 bases. Unmatched junction bases numbered 10, after V lost 4 bases and J lost 4 bases. This CDR3 contains 15 residues. Per the germline V gene, CDR1 is SEHNR and CDR2 is FQNEAQ (reference sequence).

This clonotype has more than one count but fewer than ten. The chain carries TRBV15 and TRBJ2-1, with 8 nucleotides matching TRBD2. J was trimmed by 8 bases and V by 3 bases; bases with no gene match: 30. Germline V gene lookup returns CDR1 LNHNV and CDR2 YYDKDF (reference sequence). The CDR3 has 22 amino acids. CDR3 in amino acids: CATSRDLVADTHTSGRTDEQFF. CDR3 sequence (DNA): TGTGCCACCAGCAGGGACCTAGTCGCCGACACACACACCAGCGGGAGAACCGATGAGCAGTTCTTC.

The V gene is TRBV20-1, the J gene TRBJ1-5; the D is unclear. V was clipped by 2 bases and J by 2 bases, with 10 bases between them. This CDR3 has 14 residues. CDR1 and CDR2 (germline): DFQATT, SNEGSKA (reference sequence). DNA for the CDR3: TGCAGTGCTAGAATCGGGTTAGGCAATCAGCCCCAGCATTTT. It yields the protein CSARIGLGNQPQHF.

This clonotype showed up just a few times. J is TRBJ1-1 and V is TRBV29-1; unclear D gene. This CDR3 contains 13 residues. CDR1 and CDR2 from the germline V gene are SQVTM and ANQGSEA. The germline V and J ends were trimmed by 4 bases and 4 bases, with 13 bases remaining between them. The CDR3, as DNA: TGCAGCGTTGTTCAAGGATTTGGCACTGAAGCTTTCTTT. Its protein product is CSVVQGFGTEAFF.

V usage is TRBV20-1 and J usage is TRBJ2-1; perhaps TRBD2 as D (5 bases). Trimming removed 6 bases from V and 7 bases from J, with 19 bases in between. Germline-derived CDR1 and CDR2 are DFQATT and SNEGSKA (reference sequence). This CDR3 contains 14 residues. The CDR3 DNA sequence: TGCAGTGCCGGGGTGGTGGGAGTCCCTAATGAGCAGTTCTTC. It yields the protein CSAGVVGVPNEQFF.

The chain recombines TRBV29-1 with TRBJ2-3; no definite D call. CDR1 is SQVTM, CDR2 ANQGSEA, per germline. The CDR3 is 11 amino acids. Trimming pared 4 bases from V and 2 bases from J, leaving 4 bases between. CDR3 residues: CSVGPTDTQYF. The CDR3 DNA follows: TGCAGCGTTGGCCCCACAGATACGCAGTATTTT.

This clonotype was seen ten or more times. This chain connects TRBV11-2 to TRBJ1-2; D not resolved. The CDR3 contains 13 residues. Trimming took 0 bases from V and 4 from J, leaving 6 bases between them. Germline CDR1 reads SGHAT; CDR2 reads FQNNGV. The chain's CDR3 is CASSLEYSYGYTF. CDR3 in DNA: TGTGCCAGCAGCTTAGAGTATTCCTATGGCTACACCTTC.

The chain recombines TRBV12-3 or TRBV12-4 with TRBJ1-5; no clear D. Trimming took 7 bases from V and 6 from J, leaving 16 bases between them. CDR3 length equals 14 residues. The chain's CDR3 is CASTTGPVGQPQHF. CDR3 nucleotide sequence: TGTGCCAGCACCACGGGCCCGGTAGGTCAGCCCCAGCATTTT.

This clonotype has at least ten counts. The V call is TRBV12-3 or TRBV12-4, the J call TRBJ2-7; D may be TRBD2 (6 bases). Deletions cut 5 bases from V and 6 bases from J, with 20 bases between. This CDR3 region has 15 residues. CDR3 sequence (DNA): TGTGCCAGCAGTCACCGGGACTCCCTCCTCGTCGAGCAGTACTTC. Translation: CASSHRDSLLVEQYF.

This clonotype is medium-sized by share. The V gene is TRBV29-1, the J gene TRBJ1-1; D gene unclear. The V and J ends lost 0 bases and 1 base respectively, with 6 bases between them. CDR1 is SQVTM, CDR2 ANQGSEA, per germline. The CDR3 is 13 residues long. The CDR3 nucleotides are TGCAGCGTTGAAGAAAGGGAGAACACTGAAGCTTTCTTT. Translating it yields CSVEERENTEAFF.

The CDR3 spells CATIQGGAPSYEQYF. CDR3 nucleotides: TGTGCCACCATCCAGGGGGGGGCCCCGTCCTACGAGCAGTACTTC. V is TRBV24-1 and J is TRBJ2-7; D may be TRBD1 or TRBD2 (7 bases each). Germline CDR1 reads KGHDR; CDR2 reads SFDVKD. Trimming left V 8 bases short and J 1 base short, with 17 bases between. The CDR3 extends over 15 amino acids.

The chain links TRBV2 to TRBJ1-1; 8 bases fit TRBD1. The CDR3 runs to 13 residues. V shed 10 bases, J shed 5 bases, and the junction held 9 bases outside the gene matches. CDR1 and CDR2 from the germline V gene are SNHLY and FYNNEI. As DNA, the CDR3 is TGTGCCATCAGGACGACAGGGGAGACTGAAGCTTTCTTT. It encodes CAIRTTGETEAFF.

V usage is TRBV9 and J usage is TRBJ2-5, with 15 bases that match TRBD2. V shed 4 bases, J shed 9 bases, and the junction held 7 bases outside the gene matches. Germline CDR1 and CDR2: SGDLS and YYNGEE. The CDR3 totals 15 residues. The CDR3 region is CASSPGTSGRIAQYF. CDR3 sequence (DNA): TGTGCCAGCAGCCCCGGGACTAGCGGGAGGATCGCCCAGTACTTC.

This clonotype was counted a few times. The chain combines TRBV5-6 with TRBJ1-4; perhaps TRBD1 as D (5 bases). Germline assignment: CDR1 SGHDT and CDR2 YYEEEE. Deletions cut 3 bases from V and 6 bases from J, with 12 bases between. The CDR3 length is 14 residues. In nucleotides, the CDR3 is TGTGCCAGCAGCTCTTCCAGGGTTCATGAAAAACTGTTTTTT. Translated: CASSSSRVHEKLFF.

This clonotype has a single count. The CDR3 bases are TGTGCCAGCAAACGCGGAGGGGGTGAAGATACGCAGTATTTT. It translates to CASKRGGGEDTQYF. The V gene is TRBV7-9, the J gene TRBJ2-3, with D perhaps TRBD1 or TRBD2 (6 bases each). The germline gives CDR1 SEHNR, CDR2 FQNEAQ (reference sequence). V was cut by 7 bases and J by 5 bases, with 16 bases left in between. The CDR3 is made up of 14 amino acids. The whole variable domain, remainder taken from reference TRBV7-9 and TRBJ2-3, is DTGVSQNPRHKITKRGQNVTFRCDPISEHNRLYWYRQTLGQGPEFLTYFQNEAQLEKSRLLSDRFSAERPKGSFSTLEIQRTEQGDSAMYLCASKRGGGEDTQYFGPGTRLTVL.

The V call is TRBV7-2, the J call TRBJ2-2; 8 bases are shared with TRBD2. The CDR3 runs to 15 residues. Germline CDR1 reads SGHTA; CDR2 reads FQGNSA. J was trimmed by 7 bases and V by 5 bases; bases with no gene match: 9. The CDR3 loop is CASSIARGAGGELFF. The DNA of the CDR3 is TGTGCCAGCAGCATCGCGCGGGGGGCAGGCGGGGAGCTGTTTTTT. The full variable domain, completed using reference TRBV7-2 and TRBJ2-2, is GAGVSQSPSNKVTEKGKDVELRCDPISGHTALYWYRQSLGQGLEFLIYFQGNSAPDKSGLPSDRFSAERTGGSVSTLTIQRTQQEDSAVYLCASSIARGAGGELFFGEGSRLTVL.

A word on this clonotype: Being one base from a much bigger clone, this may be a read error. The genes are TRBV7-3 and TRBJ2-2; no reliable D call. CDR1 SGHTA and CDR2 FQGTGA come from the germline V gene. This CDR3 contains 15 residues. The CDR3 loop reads CACSLSLAGTGELFF. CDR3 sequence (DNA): TGTGCCTGCAGCTTAAGTCTCGCAGGCACCGGGGAGCTGTTTTTT.

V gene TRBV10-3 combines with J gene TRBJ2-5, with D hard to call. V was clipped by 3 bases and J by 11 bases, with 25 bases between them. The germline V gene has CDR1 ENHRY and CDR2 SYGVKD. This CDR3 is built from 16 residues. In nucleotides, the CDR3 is TGTGCCATCAGTGATTTGTCAAATTTTGAGATAGATACGCAGTACTTC. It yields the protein CAISDLSNFEIDTQYF.

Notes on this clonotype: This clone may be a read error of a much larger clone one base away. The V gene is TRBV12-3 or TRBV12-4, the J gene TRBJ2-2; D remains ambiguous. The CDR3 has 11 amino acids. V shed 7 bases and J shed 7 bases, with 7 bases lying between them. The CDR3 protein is CASTERGELFF. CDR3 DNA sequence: TGTGCCAGCACAGAGCGCGGGGAGCTGTTTTTT.

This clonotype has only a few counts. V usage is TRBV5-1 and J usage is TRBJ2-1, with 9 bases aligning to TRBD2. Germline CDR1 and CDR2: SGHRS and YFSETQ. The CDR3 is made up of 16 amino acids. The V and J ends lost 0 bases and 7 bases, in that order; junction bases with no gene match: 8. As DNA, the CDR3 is TGCGCCAGCAGCTTGGCGGCGGGGGGGCCCTTGAATGAGCAGTTCTTC. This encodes CASSLAAGGPLNEQFF.

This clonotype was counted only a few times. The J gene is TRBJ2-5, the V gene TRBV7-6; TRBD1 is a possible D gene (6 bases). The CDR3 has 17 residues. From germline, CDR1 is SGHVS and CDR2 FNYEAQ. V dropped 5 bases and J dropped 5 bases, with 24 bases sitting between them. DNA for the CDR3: TGTGCCAGCAGCAACAGGCCTGGACGCAGGGGTGAGGAGACCCAGTACTTC. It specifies CASSNRPGRRGEETQYF.